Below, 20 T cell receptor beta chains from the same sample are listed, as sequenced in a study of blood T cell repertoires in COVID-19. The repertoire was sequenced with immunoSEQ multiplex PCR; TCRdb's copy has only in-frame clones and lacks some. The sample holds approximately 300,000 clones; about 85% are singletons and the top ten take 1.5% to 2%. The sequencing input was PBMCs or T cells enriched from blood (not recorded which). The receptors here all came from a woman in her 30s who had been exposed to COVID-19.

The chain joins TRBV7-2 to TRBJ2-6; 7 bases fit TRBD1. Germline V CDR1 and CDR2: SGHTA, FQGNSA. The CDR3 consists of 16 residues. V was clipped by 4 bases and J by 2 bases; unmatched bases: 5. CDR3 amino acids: CASSSLGQAGANVLTF. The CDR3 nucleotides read TGTGCCAGCAGCTCGTTAGGACAGGCTGGGGCCAACGTCCTGACTTTC.

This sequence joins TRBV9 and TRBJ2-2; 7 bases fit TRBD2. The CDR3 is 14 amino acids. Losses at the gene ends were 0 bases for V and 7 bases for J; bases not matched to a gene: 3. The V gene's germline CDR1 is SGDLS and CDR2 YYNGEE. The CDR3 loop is CASSVELAVGELFF. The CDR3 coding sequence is TGTGCCAGCAGCGTAGAGCTAGCGGTCGGGGAGCTGTTTTTT.

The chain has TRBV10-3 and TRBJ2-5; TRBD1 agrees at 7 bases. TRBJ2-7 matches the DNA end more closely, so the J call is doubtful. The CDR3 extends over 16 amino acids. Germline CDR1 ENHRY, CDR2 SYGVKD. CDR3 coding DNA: TGTGCCATCAGTGAGCCGCCCGGGACAGACACCTACGAGCAGTACTTC. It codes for CAISEPPGTDTYEQYF.

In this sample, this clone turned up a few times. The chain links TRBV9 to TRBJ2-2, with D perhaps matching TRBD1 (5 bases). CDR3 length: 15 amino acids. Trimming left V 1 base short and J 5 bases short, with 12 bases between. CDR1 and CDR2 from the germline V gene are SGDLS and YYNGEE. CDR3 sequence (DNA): TGTGCCAGCAGCGTATTCTGGGGCTCGACCGGGGAGCTGTTTTTT. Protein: CASSVFWGSTGELFF.

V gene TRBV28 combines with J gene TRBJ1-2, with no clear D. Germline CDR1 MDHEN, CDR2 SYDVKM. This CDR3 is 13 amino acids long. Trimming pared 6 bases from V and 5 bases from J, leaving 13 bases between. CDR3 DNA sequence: TGTGCCAGCAGCCAAATAAGCCTATATGGCTACACCTTC. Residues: CASSQISLYGYTF.

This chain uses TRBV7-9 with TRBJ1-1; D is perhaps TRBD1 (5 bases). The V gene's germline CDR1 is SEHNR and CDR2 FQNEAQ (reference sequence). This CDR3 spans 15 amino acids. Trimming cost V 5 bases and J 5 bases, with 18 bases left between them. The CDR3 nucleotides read TGTGCCAGCAGCCAGAATCCGGGACTTGGGACTGAAGCTTTCTTT. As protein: CASSQNPGLGTEAFF.

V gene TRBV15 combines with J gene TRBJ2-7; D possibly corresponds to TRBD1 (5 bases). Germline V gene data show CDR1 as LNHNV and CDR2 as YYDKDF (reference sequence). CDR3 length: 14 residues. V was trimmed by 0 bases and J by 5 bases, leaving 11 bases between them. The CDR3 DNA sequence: TGTGCCACCAGCAGAGATTCGGGCAGGGACGAGCAGTACTTC. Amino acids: CATSRDSGRDEQYF.

The CDR3 DNA reads TGTGCCTGGAGTAGGGGACAGCGGACGATCTCTGGCGCGCAGTATTTT. Amino acid sequence: CAWSRGQRTISGAQYF. The chain employs TRBV30 and TRBJ2-3; 7 bases are shared with TRBD1. With V trimmed by 2 bases and J by 10 bases, 18 bases remained unmatched. The length of the CDR3 is 16 residues. CDR1 GTSNPN and CDR2 SVGIG come from the germline V gene (reference sequence). The full variable domain, completed using reference TRBV30 and TRBJ2-3, is SQTIHQWPATLVQPVGSPLSLECTVEGTSNPNLYWYRQAAGRGLQLLFYSVGIGQISSEVPQNLSASRPQDRQFILSSKKLLLSDSGFYLCAWSRGQRTISGAQYFGPGTRLTVL.

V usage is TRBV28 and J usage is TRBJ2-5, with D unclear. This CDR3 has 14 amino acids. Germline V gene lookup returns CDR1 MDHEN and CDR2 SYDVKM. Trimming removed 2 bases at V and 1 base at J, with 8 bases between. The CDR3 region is CASSLQNRQETQYF. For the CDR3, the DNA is TGTGCCAGCAGTTTACAGAACCGCCAAGAGACCCAGTACTTC.

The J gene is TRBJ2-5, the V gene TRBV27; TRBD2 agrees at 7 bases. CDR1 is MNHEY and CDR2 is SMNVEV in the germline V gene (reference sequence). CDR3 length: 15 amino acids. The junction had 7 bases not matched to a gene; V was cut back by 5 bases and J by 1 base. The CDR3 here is CASSRAWGGQETQYF. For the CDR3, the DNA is TGTGCCAGCAGTCGCGCCTGGGGGGGCCAAGAGACCCAGTACTTC.

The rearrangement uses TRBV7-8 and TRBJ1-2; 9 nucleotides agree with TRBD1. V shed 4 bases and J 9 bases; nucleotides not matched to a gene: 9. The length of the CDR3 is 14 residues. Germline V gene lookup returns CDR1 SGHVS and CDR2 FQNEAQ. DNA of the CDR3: TGTGCCAGCAGCTCCCGCGGACAGGGGAGTAGCTACACCTTC. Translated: CASSSRGQGSSYTF.

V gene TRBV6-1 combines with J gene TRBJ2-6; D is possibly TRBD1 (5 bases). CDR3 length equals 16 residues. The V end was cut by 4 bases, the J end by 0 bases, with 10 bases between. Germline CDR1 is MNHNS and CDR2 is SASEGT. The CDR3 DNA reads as TGTGCCAGCAGTGGGACACTGTTCTCTGGGGCCAACGTCCTGACTTTC. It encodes CASSGTLFSGANVLTF.

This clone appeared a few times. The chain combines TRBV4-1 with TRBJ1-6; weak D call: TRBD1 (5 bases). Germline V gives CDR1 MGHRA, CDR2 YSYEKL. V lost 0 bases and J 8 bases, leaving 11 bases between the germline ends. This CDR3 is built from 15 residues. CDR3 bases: TGCGCCAGCAGCCAAGATAACAGGAGGGATTCACCCCTCCACTTT. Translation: CASSQDNRRDSPLHF.

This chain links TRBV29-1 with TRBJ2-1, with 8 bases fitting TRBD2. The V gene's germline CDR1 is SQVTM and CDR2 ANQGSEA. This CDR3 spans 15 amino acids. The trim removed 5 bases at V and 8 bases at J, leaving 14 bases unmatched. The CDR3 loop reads CSVRTNGGDTDEQFF. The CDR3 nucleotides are TGCAGCGTTCGGACTAACGGGGGGGACACGGATGAGCAGTTCTTC.

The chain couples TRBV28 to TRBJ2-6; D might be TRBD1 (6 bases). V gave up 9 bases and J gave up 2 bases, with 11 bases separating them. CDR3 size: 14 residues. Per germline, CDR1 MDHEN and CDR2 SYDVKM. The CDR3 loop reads CASYPGAGANVLTF. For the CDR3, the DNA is TGTGCCAGTTACCCAGGGGCTGGGGCCAACGTCCTGACTTTC.

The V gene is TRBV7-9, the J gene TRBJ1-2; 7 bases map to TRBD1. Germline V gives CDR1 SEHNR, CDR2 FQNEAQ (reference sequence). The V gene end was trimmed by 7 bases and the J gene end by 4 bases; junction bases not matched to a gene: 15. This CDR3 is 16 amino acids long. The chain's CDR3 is CASTPTGLGGLYGYTF. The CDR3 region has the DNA TGTGCCAGCACCCCGACAGGGTTAGGGGGCCTCTATGGCTACACCTTC.

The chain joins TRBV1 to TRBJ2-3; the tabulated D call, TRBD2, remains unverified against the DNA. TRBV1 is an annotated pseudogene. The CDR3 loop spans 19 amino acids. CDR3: CTSSQGRSLASTGTDTQYF. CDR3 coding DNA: TGCACCAGCAGCCAAGGCCGATCACTAGCCTCTACGGGCACAGATACGCAGTATTTT.

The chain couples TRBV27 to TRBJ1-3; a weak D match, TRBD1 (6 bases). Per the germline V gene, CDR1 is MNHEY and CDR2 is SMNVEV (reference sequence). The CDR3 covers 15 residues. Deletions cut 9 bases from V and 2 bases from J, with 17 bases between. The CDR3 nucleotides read TGTGCCAGTGGGACATTCTCCCAGCCTGGAAACACCATATATTTT. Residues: CASGTFSQPGNTIYF.

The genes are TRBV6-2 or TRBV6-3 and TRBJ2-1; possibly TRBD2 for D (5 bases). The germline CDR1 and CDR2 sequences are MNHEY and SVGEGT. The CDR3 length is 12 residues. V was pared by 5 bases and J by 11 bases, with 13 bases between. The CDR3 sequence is CASSLAIQQQFF. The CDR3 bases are TGTGCCAGCAGTCTAGCCATTCAACAGCAGTTCTTC.

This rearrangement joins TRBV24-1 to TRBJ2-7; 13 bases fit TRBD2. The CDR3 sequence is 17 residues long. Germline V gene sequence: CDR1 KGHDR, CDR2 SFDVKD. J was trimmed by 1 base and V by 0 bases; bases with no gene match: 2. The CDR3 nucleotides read TGTGCCACCAGTGATTTGGGACTAGCGGGGGCATCCTACGAGCAGTACTTC. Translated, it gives CATSDLGLAGASYEQYF.